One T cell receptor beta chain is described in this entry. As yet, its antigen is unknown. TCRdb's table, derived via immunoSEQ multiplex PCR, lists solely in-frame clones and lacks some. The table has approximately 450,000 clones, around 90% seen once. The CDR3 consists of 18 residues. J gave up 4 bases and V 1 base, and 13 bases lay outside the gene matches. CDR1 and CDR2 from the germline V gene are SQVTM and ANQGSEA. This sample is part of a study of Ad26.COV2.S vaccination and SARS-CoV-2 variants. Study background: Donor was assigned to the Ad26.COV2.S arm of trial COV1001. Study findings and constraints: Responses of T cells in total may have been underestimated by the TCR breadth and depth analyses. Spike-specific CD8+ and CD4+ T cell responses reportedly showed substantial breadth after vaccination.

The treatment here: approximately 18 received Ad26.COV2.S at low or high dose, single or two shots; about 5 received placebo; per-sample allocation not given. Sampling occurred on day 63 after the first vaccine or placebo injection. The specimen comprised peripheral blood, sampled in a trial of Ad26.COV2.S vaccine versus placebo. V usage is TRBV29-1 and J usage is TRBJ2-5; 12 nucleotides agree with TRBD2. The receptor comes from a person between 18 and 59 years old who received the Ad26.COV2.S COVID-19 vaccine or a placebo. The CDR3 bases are TGCAGCGTTGAAGCCAGTTGGCTAGCGGGAGGGTTTGGAGAGACCCAGTACTTC. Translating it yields CSVEASWLAGGFGETQYF.